This is a list of T cell receptor beta chains from one sample in a study of early T cells in non-severe SARS-CoV-2 infection. Each CDR3 protein gets one entry after TCRdb re-called the 5' RACE reads with MiXCR. This sample yields some 50,000 distinct CDR3 sequences, of which more than 9% are seen a single time; 4.5% belongs to the top ten. Sequencing was carried out using whole blood. The source of these receptors is an adult who was a healthcare worker with PCR-confirmed SARS-CoV-2 infection or an uninfected control (not recorded which). Each CDR3 is given with its conserved first and last residue. Each record gives: D gene, J gene, clone size, V gene, CDR3 DNA, CDR3 protein. The D gene is left open where the match is weak. Clone sizes are given selectively: once, few, many, or a class where the clone is expanded.

-	TRBJ2-1	many	TRBV12-3/TRBV12-4	TGTGCCAGCAGTTTGGCGGCAGGGATTTTTCCCAATGAGCAGTTCTTC	CASSLAAGIFPNEQFF
-	TRBJ1-6	-	TRBV12-5	TGTGCTAGTGGTTTGGTACTTCGGTGGGGCGCTACGCTTTCACCCCTCCACTTT	CASGLVLRWGATLSPLHF
-	TRBJ2-1	-	TRBV25-1	TGTGTCAGCAGTGACCCCAACAGAGAGCAGTTCTTC	CVSSDPNREQFF
-	TRBJ2-7	many	TRBV19	TGTGCCAGTAGTATAGGCTTCGGGGGGCCCTACGAGCAGTACTTC	CASSIGFGGPYEQYF
-	TRBJ1-2	few	TRBV29-1	TGCAGCGTTGACCCCACAGGGTATGGCTACACCTTC	CSVDPTGYGYTF
-	TRBJ1-5	-	TRBV20-1	TGCAGTGCTAGAGCACAGTCTAGCAATCAGCCCCAGCATTTT	CSARAQSSNQPQHF
-	TRBJ2-1	-	TRBV27	TGTGCCAGCAGCCTTAGAAAGGGACCCTACAATGAGCAGTTCTTC	CASSLRKGPYNEQFF
-	TRBJ1-4	-	TRBV12-3/TRBV12-4	TGTGCCAGCAGTCTGACCACCTCCCAGGGAAAACTGTTTTTT	CASSLTTSQGKLFF
TRBD2	TRBJ2-1	-	TRBV29-1	TGCAGCGCCAGACCACTAATTAGCGGGAGGGTGAATGCTGAGCAGTTCTTC	CSARPLISGRVNAEQFF
-	TRBJ2-1	-	TRBV23-1	TGCGCCAGTAACGTCCCTTTTTCTGAGCAGTTCTTC	CASNVPFSEQFF
TRBD1	TRBJ2-2	-	TRBV5-1	TGCGCCAGCAGAGTGGGACAGGGGGCGACCGGGGAGCTGTTTTTT	CASRVGQGATGELFF
-	TRBJ2-6	-	TRBV29-1	TGCAGCGGGCTGTCTGGGGCCAACGTCCTGACTTTC	CSGLSGANVLTF
TRBD1	TRBJ2-1	many	TRBV2	TGTGCCAGCGGGGGGACAGGGGGCGACGATGAGCAGTTCTTC	CASGGTGGDDEQFF
-	TRBJ2-7	many	TRBV20-1	TGCAGTGCTAGAGATGGTTCGAAGATCTACGAGCAGTACTTC	CSARDGSKIYEQYF
-	TRBJ1-5	-	TRBV4-2	TGTGCCAGCAGCCAAGGGCAGAGCAATCAGCCCCAGCATTTT	CASSQGQSNQPQHF
TRBD1	TRBJ2-5	many	TRBV24-1	TGTGCCACCAGTGATCCGGGACAGGGGTGGGAGACCCAGTACTTC	CATSDPGQGWETQYF
-	TRBJ2-1	-	TRBV7-8	TGTGCCAGCAGTGAACTGACTGGGAATGAGCAGTTCTTC	CASSELTGNEQFF
TRBD2	TRBJ2-3	many	TRBV29-1	TGCAGCGTAGACGGGACTAGCGGGACTAGCACAGATACGCAGTATTTT	CSVDGTSGTSTDTQYF
-	TRBJ2-5	-	TRBV7-2	TGTGCCAGCAGCTTACCGGGGGGCGCGGAGACCCAGTACTTC	CASSLPGGAETQYF
-	TRBJ2-2	many	TRBV2	TGTGCCAGCAGTGATCTTATCTTGCCCAGAACCGGGGAGCTGTTTTTT	CASSDLILPRTGELFF
TRBD2	TRBJ2-1	-	TRBV9	TGTGCCAGCAGCTCAAGGGGACTAGAGAATGAGCAGTTCTTC	CASSSRGLENEQFF
-	TRBJ2-1	many	TRBV7-3	TGTGCCAGCAGCTTATGGGGGGAAAATGAGCAGTTCTTC	CASSLWGENEQFF
TRBD1	TRBJ2-5	few	TRBV7-6	TGTGCCAGCAGCTTGGGACAGGGAAAGACCCAGTACTTC	CASSLGQGKTQYF
-	TRBJ2-7	many	TRBV7-7	TGTGCTAGCAGCTTAGAGTTCCGATTAGTGGGTCCGGTAGATGCCTACGAGCAGTACTTC	CASSLEFRLVGPVDAYEQYF
TRBD1	TRBJ2-5	many	TRBV20-1	TGCAGTGCTAGAGACGGGACAGGGGGAGGTGAGACCCAGTACTTC	CSARDGTGGGETQYF
TRBD2	TRBJ2-1	-	TRBV20-1	TGCAGTGCTAGAAGCCTAGCGGGACACAATGAGCAGTTCTTC	CSARSLAGHNEQFF
-	TRBJ1-3	many	TRBV7-9	TGTGCCAGCAGCATACCAAGTGGAAACACCATATATTTT	CASSIPSGNTIYF
TRBD2	TRBJ2-1	few	TRBV18	TGTGCCAGCTCACCAAATCTAGCGGGAGCCTCCTACAATGAGCAGTTCTTC	CASSPNLAGASYNEQFF
-	TRBJ1-1	few	TRBV20-1	TGCAGTGCTAGTGAGGACGGGAACACTGAAGCTTTCTTT	CSASEDGNTEAFF
TRBD2	TRBJ2-7	few	TRBV7-9	TGTGCCAGCAGCCATCCCGGGGGGACCTACGAGCAGTACTTC	CASSHPGGTYEQYF
TRBD2	TRBJ2-5	few	TRBV19	TGTGCCAGTAGTATAGGGACTAGCAGCCAAGAGACCCAGTACTTC	CASSIGTSSQETQYF
TRBD1	TRBJ1-4	many	TRBV29-1	TGCAGCGTCGTCGGGACAGGGGGAACTAATGAAAAACTGTTTTTT	CSVVGTGGTNEKLFF
-	TRBJ2-1	many	TRBV3-1	TGTGCCAGCAGACAAGCGAATGAGCAGTTCTTC	CASRQANEQFF
-	TRBJ2-7	many	TRBV5-4	TGTGCCAGCAGCTTAAAGGGCGCCTACGAGCAGTACTTC	CASSLKGAYEQYF
TRBD1	TRBJ2-5	few	TRBV7-3	TGTGCCAGCAGTACTACAGGGGGCGGTGGCGGAGAGACCCAGTACTTC	CASSTTGGGGGETQYF
TRBD2	TRBJ2-1	-	TRBV20-1	TGCAGTGCTAGAGCAGACACCAGCGGGGGTTACAATGAGCAGTTCTTC	CSARADTSGGYNEQFF
-	TRBJ1-5	many	TRBV6-6	TGTGCCAGCGGGGGGCACAATCAGCCCCAGCATTTT	CASGGHNQPQHF
TRBD2	TRBJ2-1	few	TRBV4-3	TGCGCCAGCAGCCACCTAGCGGGAGATGAGCAGTTCTTC	CASSHLAGDEQFF
TRBD1	TRBJ2-4	few	TRBV7-3	TGTGCCAGCAGCTACCCGGGACAGGTCGTATTACACTTC	CASSYPGQVVLHF
-	TRBJ2-3	-	TRBV5-1	TGCGCCAGCAGCCGCGAAGTTACGCAGTATTTT	CASSREVTQYF